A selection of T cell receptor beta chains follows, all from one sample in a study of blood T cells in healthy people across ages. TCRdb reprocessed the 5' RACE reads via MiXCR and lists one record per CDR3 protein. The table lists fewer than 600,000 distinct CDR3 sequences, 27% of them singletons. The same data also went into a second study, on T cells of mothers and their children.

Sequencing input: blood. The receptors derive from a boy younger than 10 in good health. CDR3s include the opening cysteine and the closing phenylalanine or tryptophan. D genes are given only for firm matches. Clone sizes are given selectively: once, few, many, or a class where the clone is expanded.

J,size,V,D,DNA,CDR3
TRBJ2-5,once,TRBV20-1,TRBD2,TGCAGTGCCAGGGGACTAGGCCTGGAGACCCAGTACTTC,CSARGLGLETQYF
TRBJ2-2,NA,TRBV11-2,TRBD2,TGTGCCAGCAGCCTTAGCGGGAGGGACACCGGGGAGCTGTTTTTT,CASSLSGRDTGELFF
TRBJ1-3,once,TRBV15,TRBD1,TGTGCCACCAGCAGCGGACAGGGGGCCCTTGGAAACACCATATATTTT,CATSSGQGALGNTIYF
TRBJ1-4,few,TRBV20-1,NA,TGCAGTGCTAGAATTTATATGGTGTCGGAAGGGGATGAAAAACTGTTTTTT,CSARIYMVSEGDEKLFF
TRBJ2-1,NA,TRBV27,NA,TGTGCCAGCAGTTTAAGGGCGGGGAGCAATGAGCAGTTCTTC,CASSLRAGSNEQFF
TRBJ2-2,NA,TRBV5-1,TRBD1,TGCGCCAGCGGCGGACAGGGGGCCACCGGGGAGCTGTTTTTT,CASGGQGATGELFF
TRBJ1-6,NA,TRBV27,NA,TGTGCCAGCAGTTTATTTCAGGGGAGCTCCTATAATTCACCCCTCCACTTT,CASSLFQGSSYNSPLHF
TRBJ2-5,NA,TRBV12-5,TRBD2,TGTGCTAGTGGTCGGACTAGCGGGAGTTTCGGGACCCAGTACTTC,CASGRTSGSFGTQYF
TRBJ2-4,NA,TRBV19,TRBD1,TGTGCCAGTAGTCCCAGGGGGCTGGAAAACATTCAGTACTTC,CASSPRGLENIQYF
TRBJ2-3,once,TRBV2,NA,TGTGCCAGCAGTGTACAGGGCGGGGTCACAGATACGCAGTATTTT,CASSVQGGVTDTQYF
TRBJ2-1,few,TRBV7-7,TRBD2,TGTGCCAGCAGCTTAGGGCCGGCGGGAGGGCTCTCCCGGGTTGAGCAGTTCTTC,CASSLGPAGGLSRVEQFF
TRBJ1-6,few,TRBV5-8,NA,TGTGCCAGCAGCTTCGCTTCACCCCTCCACTTT,CASSFASPLHF
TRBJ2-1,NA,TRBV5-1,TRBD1,TGCGCCAGCAGCTTGGTGGGACAGGGGTACAATGAGCAGTTCTTC,CASSLVGQGYNEQFF
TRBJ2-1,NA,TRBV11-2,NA,TGTGCCAGCAGCTTTGGAGGGGCCACCAATGAGCAGTTCTTC,CASSFGGATNEQFF
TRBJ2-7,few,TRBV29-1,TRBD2,TGCAGCGTTGAAGGTCTGAGCGGGACTAGCGGGGACTACGAGCAGTGCTTC,CSVEGLSGTSGDYEQCF
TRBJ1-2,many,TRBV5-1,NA,TGCGCCAGCAGCTTGGGGGGGCAGAAGAATGGCTACACCTTC,CASSLGGQKNGYTF
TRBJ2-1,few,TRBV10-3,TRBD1,TGTGCCATCCGGGAAGACAGGGGGACCTACAATGAGCAGTTCTTC,CAIREDRGTYNEQFF
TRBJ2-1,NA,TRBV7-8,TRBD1,TGTGCCAGCAGCAAATATCCCCCGACAGGGACCCTTTACAATGAGCAGTTCTTC,CASSKYPPTGTLYNEQFF
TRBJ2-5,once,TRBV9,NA,TGTGCCAGCAGCCCCCGGACGGACCTAGGAGAGACCCAGTACTTC,CASSPRTDLGETQYF
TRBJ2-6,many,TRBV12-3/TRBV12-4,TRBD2,TGTGCCAGCAGGCTAGCGGGGGGCTTCTCTGGGGCCAACGTCCTGACTTTC,CASRLAGGFSGANVLTF
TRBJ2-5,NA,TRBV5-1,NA,TGCGCCAGCAGCTTTGGCAGACCCCAAGAGACCCAGTACTTC,CASSFGRPQETQYF
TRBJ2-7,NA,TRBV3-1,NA,TGTGCCAGCAGCCAAGATGGCTCCTCCTACGAGCAGTACTTC,CASSQDGSSYEQYF
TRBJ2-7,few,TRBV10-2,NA,TGCGCCAGCAGTGAGTCGGGCAGGGCCTACGAGCAGTACTTC,CASSESGRAYEQYF
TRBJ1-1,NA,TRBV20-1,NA,TGCAGTGCTGAGAACTACAGGGCGAACACTGAAGCTTTCTTT,CSAENYRANTEAFF
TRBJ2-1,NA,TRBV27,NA,TGTGCCAGCAAAGTGGGTCTAGCACTTTACAATGAGCAGTTCTTC,CASKVGLALYNEQFF
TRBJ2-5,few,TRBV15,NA,TGTGCCACCAGCGGGGAGAACCAAGAGACCCAGTACTTC,CATSGENQETQYF
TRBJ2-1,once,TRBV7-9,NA,TGTGCCATTATGCTTGGAGGGGCCTACAATGAGCAGTTCTTC,CAIMLGGAYNEQFF
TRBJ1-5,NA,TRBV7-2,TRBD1,TGTGCCAGCAACCGGACAGGGATCAGCAATCAGCCCCAGCATTTT,CASNRTGISNQPQHF
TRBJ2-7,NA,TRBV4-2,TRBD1,TGTGCCAGCAGCCACCGACCCGGGACAGGGGCTCCCGAGCAGTACTTC,CASSHRPGTGAPEQYF
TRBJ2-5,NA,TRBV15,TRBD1,TGTGCCACCAGCAGCCGGGACAGCGAAGAGACCCAGTACTTC,CATSSRDSEETQYF
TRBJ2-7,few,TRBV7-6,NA,TGTGCCAGCGGCCCATCGGGGTCCAGGGATGACGAGCAGTACTTC,CASGPSGSRDDEQYF
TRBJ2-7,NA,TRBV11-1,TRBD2,TGTGCCAGCAGCTTAACGGGACTAGCGACTTACGAGCAGTACTTC,CASSLTGLATYEQYF
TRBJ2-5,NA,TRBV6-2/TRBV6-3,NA,TGTGCCAGCAGTTACCACGTGACTAGGGCGGAGACCCAGTACTTC,CASSYHVTRAETQYF
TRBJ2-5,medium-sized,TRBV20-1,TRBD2,TGCAGTGCCCAAAGCCCTAGCGGGGGGTGGGAGACCCAGTACTTC,CSAQSPSGGWETQYF
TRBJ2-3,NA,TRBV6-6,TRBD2,TGTGCCAGCAGCGGTGGGACAGCGGGAGGCCGGGGAGATACGCAGTATTTT,CASSGGTAGGRGDTQYF
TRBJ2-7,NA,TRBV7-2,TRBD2,TGTGCCAGCAGCTTACTACCTAGCGGGAGCTACGAGCATTACTTC,CASSLLPSGSYEHYF
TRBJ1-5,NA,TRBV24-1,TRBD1,TGTGCCACCAGTGATTTGAGCAGGGGGCGCGGGGATCAGCCCCAGCATTTT,CATSDLSRGRGDQPQHF
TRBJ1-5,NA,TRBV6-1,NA,TGTGCCAGCAGTGACAGGGTCTATAGCAATCAGCCCCAGCATTTT,CASSDRVYSNQPQHF
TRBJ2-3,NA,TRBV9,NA,TGTGCCAGCAGCGCCGGGAGCGTTTCTAGCACAGATACGCAGTATTTT,CASSAGSVSSTDTQYF
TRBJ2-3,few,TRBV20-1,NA,TGCAGTGCTATTAATCCCTTCACCACTAGCACAGATACGCAGTATTTT,CSAINPFTTSTDTQYF
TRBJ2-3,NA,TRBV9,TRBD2,TGTGCCAGCAGCATACCTAGCGGGGGGGACACAGATGCGCAGTATTTT,CASSIPSGGDTDAQYF
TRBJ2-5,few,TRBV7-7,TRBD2,TGTGCCAGCAGCCAAACTAGCGGCCAGACCCAGTACTTC,CASSQTSGQTQYF
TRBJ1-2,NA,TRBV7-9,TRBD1,TGTGCCAGCAGCTTAATTAGACAGGGCAACTATGGCTACACCTTC,CASSLIRQGNYGYTF
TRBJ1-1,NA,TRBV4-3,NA,TGCGCCAGCAGCCGCCGAATCCGGATCGGGGAGGACACTGAAGCTTTCTTT,CASSRRIRIGEDTEAFF
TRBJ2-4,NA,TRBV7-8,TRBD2,TGTGCCAGCAGCTTATTAGTTGCGGGGGGGCCGGAGAAAAACATTCAGTACTTC,CASSLLVAGGPEKNIQYF
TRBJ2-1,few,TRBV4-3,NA,TGCGCCAGCAGCCAAGAACCGCCCGGCTCCTACAATGAGCAGTTCTTC,CASSQEPPGSYNEQFF
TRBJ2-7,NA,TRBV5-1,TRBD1,TGCGCCAGCAGCCCAGGACAGGGGCGGTGCGAGCAGTACTTC,CASSPGQGRCEQYF
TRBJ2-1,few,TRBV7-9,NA,TGTGCCAGCAGCCAAGGAATTAGCGGAGCCTACAATGAGCAGTTCTTC,CASSQGISGAYNEQFF
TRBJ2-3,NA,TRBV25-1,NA,TGTGCCAGCAGTGACCCCGGGGTTCGACGGAGGGAAGATACGCAGTATTTT,CASSDPGVRRREDTQYF
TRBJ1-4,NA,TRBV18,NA,TGTGCCAGCTCACCTACAGGGAACCCGAATGAAAAACTGTTTTTT,CASSPTGNPNEKLFF
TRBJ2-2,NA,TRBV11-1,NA,TGTGCCAGCAGCTCCGGACAGGGGACTAGCGGGGAGCTGTTTTTT,CASSSGQGTSGELFF
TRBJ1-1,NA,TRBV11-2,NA,TGTGCCAGCAGCTATACAGAGAACACTGAAGCTTTCTTT,CASSYTENTEAFF
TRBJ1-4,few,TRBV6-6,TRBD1,TGTGCCAGCAGTTCAGCTCAGGGGGGATATATTGAAAAACTGTTTTTT,CASSSAQGGYIEKLFF